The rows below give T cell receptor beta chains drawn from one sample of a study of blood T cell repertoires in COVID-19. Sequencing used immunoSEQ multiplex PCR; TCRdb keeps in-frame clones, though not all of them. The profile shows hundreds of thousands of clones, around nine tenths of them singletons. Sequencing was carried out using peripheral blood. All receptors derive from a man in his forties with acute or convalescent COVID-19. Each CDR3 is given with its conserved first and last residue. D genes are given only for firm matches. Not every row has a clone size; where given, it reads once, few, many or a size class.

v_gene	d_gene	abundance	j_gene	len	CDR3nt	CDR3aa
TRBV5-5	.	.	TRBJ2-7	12	TGTGCCAGCAGCCCGGACTTCTACGAGCAGTACTTC	CASSPDFYEQYF
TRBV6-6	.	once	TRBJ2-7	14	TGTGCCAGCAGACACAGGGACATATCCTACGAGCAGTACTTC	CASRHRDISYEQYF
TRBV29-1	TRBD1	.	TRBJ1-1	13	TGCAGCGTTTCGACAGGGGGGAACACTGAAGCTTTCTTT	CSVSTGGNTEAFF
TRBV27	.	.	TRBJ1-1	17	TGTGCCAGCAGCCAATTGCAGGGGTCCCTGCTATACACTGAAGCTTTCTTT	CASSQLQGSLLYTEAFF
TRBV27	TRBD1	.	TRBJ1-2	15	TGTGCCAGCAGTTTAGATGGGACAGGGGGAGAAGGCTACACCTTC	CASSLDGTGGEGYTF
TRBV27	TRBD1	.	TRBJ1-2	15	TGTGCCAGCAAGGCCGACAGGGATGGTAACTATGGCTACACCTTC	CASKADRDGNYGYTF
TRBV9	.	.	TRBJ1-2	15	TGTGCCAGCAGCGTCCTGCCCGCAGGTCACTATGGCTACACCTTC	CASSVLPAGHYGYTF
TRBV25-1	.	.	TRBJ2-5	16	TGTGCCAGCAGTGACGGTATCAACAGGGCGGGAGAGACCCAGTACTTC	CASSDGINRAGETQYF
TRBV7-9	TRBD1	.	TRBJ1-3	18	TGTGCCAGCAGCTTAGCAAAGGCCAGGGGGACGTTTGGAAACACCATATATTTT	CASSLAKARGTFGNTIYF
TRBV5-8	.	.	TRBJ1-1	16	TGTGCCAGCAGCTTGGCCGCGGGGGCGCGGGGCACTGAAGCTTTCTTT	CASSLAAGARGTEAFF
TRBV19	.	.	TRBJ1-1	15	TGTGCCAGTAGTGGGGGTCCCGGGACAACATTGAAAGCTTTCTTT	CASSGGPGTTLKAFF
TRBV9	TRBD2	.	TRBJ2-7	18	TGTGCCAGCAGCGTAGGAAATAGCGGGGGGATTAGCTCCTACGAGCAGTACTTC	CASSVGNSGGISSYEQYF
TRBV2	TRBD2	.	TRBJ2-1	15	TGTGCCAGCAGTACCGTGGGGGGGGTCGGGAATGAGCAGTTCTTC	CASSTVGGVGNEQFF
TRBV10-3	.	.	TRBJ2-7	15	TGTGCCATCAGTGATAAGACAGGCGGCTCCTACGAGCAGTACTTC	CAISDKTGGSYEQYF
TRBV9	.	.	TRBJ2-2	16	TGTGCCAGCAGCGTAGCGGGGAACCGGGACACCGGGGAGCTGTTTTTT	CASSVAGNRDTGELFF
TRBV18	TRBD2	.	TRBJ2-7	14	TGTGCCAGCTCACCAGCCGGGGGGGCCTACGAGCAGTACTTC	CASSPAGGAYEQYF
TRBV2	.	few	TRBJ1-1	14	TGTGCCAGCAGCTTGGACAGTTCCAACACTGAAGCTTTCTTT	CASSLDSSNTEAFF
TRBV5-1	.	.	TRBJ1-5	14	TGCGCCAGCAATCACCCCAGGGCTAATCAGCCCCAGCATTTT	CASNHPRANQPQHF
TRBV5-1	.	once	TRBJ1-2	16	TGCGCCAGCAGCTTCAGTGGTCAGGACTACAACTATGGCTACACCTTC	CASSFSGQDYNYGYTF
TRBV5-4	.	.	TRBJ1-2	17	TGTGCCAGCAGCTCCGAGAGCCCCTTGACAGGCTACTATGGCTACACCTTC	CASSSESPLTGYYGYTF
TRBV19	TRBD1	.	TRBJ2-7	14	TGTGCCAGTAGTCCCGGACAGGGGGCCTACGAGCAGTACTTC	CASSPGQGAYEQYF
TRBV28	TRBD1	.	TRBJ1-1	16	TGTGCCAGCAGTTTATCACCGGGACAGGGTCAATGGGATGCTTTCTTT	CASSLSPGQGQWDAFF
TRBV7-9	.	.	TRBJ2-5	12	TGTGCCAGCAGCCGTAGGGGAGAGACCCAGTACTTC	CASSRRGETQYF
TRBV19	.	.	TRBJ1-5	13	TGTGCCAGTACGGGGGGGTCTCATCAGCCCCAGCATTTT	CASTGGSHQPQHF
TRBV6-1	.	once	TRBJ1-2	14	TGTGCCAGCAGTGAAGATCCGGGAGGCTATGGCTACACCTTC	CASSEDPGGYGYTF
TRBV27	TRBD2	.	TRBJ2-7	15	TGTGCCAGCACCCTGAGCGGGGGGGCCGAGGGCGAGCAGTACTTC	CASTLSGGAEGEQYF
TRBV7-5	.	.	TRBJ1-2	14	TGTGCCAGAAGCTTATCGTGGCGGCCCTATGGCTACACCTTC	CARSLSWRPYGYTF
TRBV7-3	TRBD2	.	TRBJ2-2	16	TGTGCCAGCAGCCCCACTAGCGGGGGGGCCACCGGGGAGCTGTTTTTT	CASSPTSGGATGELFF
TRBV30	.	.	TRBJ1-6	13	TGTGCCATAAAGGACAGTTATAATTCACCCCTCCACTTT	CAIKDSYNSPLHF
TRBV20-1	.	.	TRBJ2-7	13	TGCAGTGCTAATGACATGTCCTCCTACGAGCAGTACTTC	CSANDMSSYEQYF
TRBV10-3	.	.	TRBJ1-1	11	TGTGCCGTACAGGGGAACACTGAAGCTTTCTTT	CAVQGNTEAFF
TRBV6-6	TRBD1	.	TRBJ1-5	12	TGTGCCAGCGGACAGGAGATAGGGCCCCAGCATTTT	CASGQEIGPQHF
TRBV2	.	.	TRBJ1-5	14	TGTGCCAGCTCCCCGGGCAGGGGAAATCAGCCCCAGCATTTT	CASSPGRGNQPQHF
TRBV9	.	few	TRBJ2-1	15	TGTGCCAGCAGCGTGGGAAGCACAGGGTACAATGAGCAGTTCTTC	CASSVGSTGYNEQFF
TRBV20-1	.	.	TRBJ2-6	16	TGCAGTGCTAGTGGTCACAGGTCCTCTGGGGCCAACGTCCTGACTTTC	CSASGHRSSGANVLTF
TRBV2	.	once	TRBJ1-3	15	TGTGCCAGCAGTAGGCAGGTTAGCTCTGGAAACACCATATATTTT	CASSRQVSSGNTIYF
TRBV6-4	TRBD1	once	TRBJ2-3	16	TGTGCCAGCAGCGCTTTAAAGGGGGCCGGCACAGATACGCAGTATTTT	CASSALKGAGTDTQYF
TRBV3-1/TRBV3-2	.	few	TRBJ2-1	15	TGTGCCAGCAGCCGTAAAGCGACAGGCTACAATGAGCAGTTCTTC	CASSRKATGYNEQFF
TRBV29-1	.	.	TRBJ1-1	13	TGCAGCGTCAGGGTTACGGAGAACACTGAAGCTTTCTTT	CSVRVTENTEAFF
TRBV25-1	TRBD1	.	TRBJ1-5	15	TGTGCCAGCAGTGCAGGGACAGGGTGGAATCAGCCCCAGCATTTT	CASSAGTGWNQPQHF
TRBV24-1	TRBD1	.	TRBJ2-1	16	TGTGCCACCAGTGAGCCCGGGACAGGGGGTTTCAATGAGCAGTTCTTC	CATSEPGTGGFNEQFF
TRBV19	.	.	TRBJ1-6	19	TGTGCCAGTAGTATAGCCACGGCCGGACAGAGCTCCTATAATTCACCCCTCCACTTT	CASSIATAGQSSYNSPLHF
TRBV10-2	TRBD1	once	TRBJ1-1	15	TGCGCCAGCACCGGCCTTACAGGGGGCAACACTGAAGCTTTCTTT	CASTGLTGGNTEAFF
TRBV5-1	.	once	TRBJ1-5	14	TGCGCCAGCAGCATAGGGGGTCGTAATCAGCCCCAGCATTTT	CASSIGGRNQPQHF
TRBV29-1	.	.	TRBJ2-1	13	TGCAGCGTTGGGTTTTCTGCGGGCAATGAGCAGTTCTTC	CSVGFSAGNEQFF